The rows below give T cell receptor beta chains drawn from one sample of a study of control samples from healthy donors and cancer patients. Sequencing was performed with immunoSEQ multiplex PCR; in TCRdb, only in-frame clones are kept and a portion is missing. The sample records approximately 150,000 clones, 93% being singletons. Sequenced input: blood. These receptors came from a man younger than 35 in good health. Both conserved end residues are part of each CDR3. Each record gives: D gene, J gene, clone size, V gene, CDR3 DNA, CDR3 protein. A D gene is named only where the DNA matches it firmly. Clone size is stated in some rows and not others, as once, few, many or a class when expanded.

TRBD1	TRBJ2-1	-	TRBV30	TGTGCCTGGAGTGCGGGACAGCCCTACAATGAGCAGTTCTTC	CAWSAGQPYNEQFF
-	TRBJ2-4	-	TRBV20-1	TGCAGTCGGAGCCGAATGGGCATTCAGTACTTC	CSRSRMGIQYF
-	TRBJ2-5	-	TRBV6-6	TGTGCCAGCAGTTACTTCCGGCAGGGAGGAGAGACCCAGTACTTC	CASSYFRQGGETQYF
-	TRBJ1-5	-	TRBV28	TGTGCCAGCAGAATGACGGGTAATCAGCCCCAGCATTTT	CASRMTGNQPQHF
-	TRBJ1-3	-	TRBV6-5	TGTGCCAGCAGTTACAGGGGTGGAAACACCATATATTTT	CASSYRGGNTIYF
-	TRBJ1-1	-	TRBV19	TGTGCCAGTAGTATAGAACAGAGACCGAACACTGAAGCTTTCTTT	CASSIEQRPNTEAFF
-	TRBJ2-5	few	TRBV5-1	TGCGCCAGCAGCTTGGCTACAGGAGGTACCCCCGTGTACTTC	CASSLATGGTPVYF
-	TRBJ2-2	-	TRBV25-1	TGTGCCAGCCTCCCCGGCCATAACACCGGGGAGCTGTTTTTT	CASLPGHNTGELFF
-	TRBJ1-5	-	TRBV6-5	TGTGCCAGCAGCTTACAGAGCAATCAGCCCCAGCATTTT	CASSLQSNQPQHF
-	TRBJ1-5	-	TRBV3-1/TRBV3-2	TGTGCCAGCAGCCAAGACGTCAATCAGCCCCAGCATTTT	CASSQDVNQPQHF
TRBD1	TRBJ2-5	-	TRBV7-2	TGTGCCAGCAGCTTAGAAGGGCGGGACAGGGGTGAGACCCAGTACTTC	CASSLEGRDRGETQYF
-	TRBJ1-2	once	TRBV5-4	TGTGCCAGCAGCCCCCGGGAGGGAGGCTACACCTTC	CASSPREGGYTF
TRBD1	TRBJ1-4	-	TRBV6-5	TGTGCCAGCAGAAGGACAGGGGCCGGAAATGAAAAACTGTTTTTT	CASRRTGAGNEKLFF
-	TRBJ2-1	-	TRBV12-3/TRBV12-4	TGTGCCAGCGGTCCCTCCCGGGACCCCCAGTTCTTC	CASGPSRDPQFF
-	TRBJ2-3	-	TRBV5-4	TGTGCCAGCAGCTGGGACTTCAGCACAGATACGCAGTATTTT	CASSWDFSTDTQYF
-	TRBJ2-5	-	TRBV18	TGTGCCAGCTCACCGATTACGGAACTAAGAGAGACCCAGTACTTC	CASSPITELRETQYF
TRBD1	TRBJ2-3	-	TRBV9	TGTGCCAGCAGCGCAGGGACAGGGGGGAAAACAGATACGCAGTATTTT	CASSAGTGGKTDTQYF
-	TRBJ2-2	-	TRBV11-1	TGTGCCAGCAGCCAGGTGGGACATGACACCGGGGAGCTGTTTTTT	CASSQVGHDTGELFF
TRBD2	TRBJ2-1	-	TRBV4-3	TGCGCCAGCAGCCAGATTCCGGGACTAGCGGGCTACAATGAGCAGTTCTTC	CASSQIPGLAGYNEQFF
-	TRBJ2-5	-	TRBV12-3/TRBV12-4	TGTGCCAGCAGCAACCTAGCTGGAGAGACCCAGTACTTC	CASSNLAGETQYF
TRBD1	TRBJ1-1	-	TRBV29-1	TGCAGCGTTGAAACAGGGGGCGAGCACACTGAAGCTTTCTTT	CSVETGGEHTEAFF
-	TRBJ1-2	once	TRBV28	TGTGCCAGCCTGGGAGGAGCTAACTATGGCTACACCTTC	CASLGGANYGYTF
-	TRBJ1-1	once	TRBV7-9	TGTGCCAGCAGCCAGCGGTCGGGCACTGAAGCTTTCTTT	CASSQRSGTEAFF
-	TRBJ1-1	-	TRBV19	TGTGCCAGTAGTATTATGACAGCGAACACTGAAGCTTTCTTT	CASSIMTANTEAFF
-	TRBJ2-4	-	TRBV5-1	TGCGCCAGCAGCTGGTTGGGCGGAGACGACATTCAGTACTTC	CASSWLGGDDIQYF
TRBD1	TRBJ1-5	-	TRBV6-2/TRBV6-3	TGTGCCAGCAGTCAGCCGACAGGGGGGAGGCAGCCCCAGCATTTT	CASSQPTGGRQPQHF
-	TRBJ1-5	once	TRBV19	TGTGCCAGTAGTACGGGTTGGGGTCAGCCCCAGCATTTT	CASSTGWGQPQHF
-	TRBJ1-1	-	TRBV5-1	TGCGCCAGCAGCTTGGCCGGCACATTTGAGGGTGAAGCTTTCTTT	CASSLAGTFEGEAFF
-	TRBJ2-3	once	TRBV27	TGTGCCAGCAGTTTTGAGGGAGAAGTAGAAAATACGCAGTATTTT	CASSFEGEVENTQYF
-	TRBJ1-1	-	TRBV2	TGTGCCAGCAGTGAGAGTGGCAACACTGAAGCTTTCTTT	CASSESGNTEAFF
-	TRBJ2-2	once	TRBV7-9	TGTGCCAGCAGCGGAGTAAGCGGGGAGCTGTTTTTT	CASSGVSGELFF
TRBD1	TRBJ2-7	-	TRBV7-8	TGTGCCAGCAGCTTTGGACAGGGGACCTCCTACGAGCAGTACTTC	CASSFGQGTSYEQYF
-	TRBJ2-2	-	TRBV7-3	TGTGCCAGCAGCGAAGTGGGCGGGGAGCTGTTTTTT	CASSEVGGELFF
-	TRBJ2-5	-	TRBV7-2	TGTGCCAGCAGCTTATTAGGGGCAGAGACCCAGTACTTC	CASSLLGAETQYF
-	TRBJ2-1	once	TRBV6-5	TGTGCCAGCAGTTTCAAGCGGAAACAATACAATGAGCAGTTCTTC	CASSFKRKQYNEQFF
-	TRBJ2-2	-	TRBV6-4	TGTGCCAGCAGTGTGAACAGTTACACCGGGGAGCTGTTTTTT	CASSVNSYTGELFF
-	TRBJ1-2	-	TRBV7-2	TGTGCCAGCAGCTTAGCGGTTGGGCACTATGGCTACACCTTC	CASSLAVGHYGYTF
-	TRBJ1-1	-	TRBV3-1/TRBV3-2	TGTGCCAGCGCTTTGGGACCGAACACTGAAGCTTTCTTT	CASALGPNTEAFF
-	TRBJ2-5	-	TRBV24-1	TGTGCCACCAGTGATTTGGCCGCCGGCCAAGAGACCCAGTACTTC	CATSDLAAGQETQYF
-	TRBJ1-2	-	TRBV15	TGTGCCACCAGAGAACAGGGAGTTGCTTATGGCTACACCTTC	CATREQGVAYGYTF
TRBD2	TRBJ2-1	-	TRBV9	TGTGCCAGCAGCGGGGGGCTACTAGCGGGAGGGCCGCTACTGGGTGAGCAGTTCTTC	CASSGGLLAGGPLLGEQFF
TRBD2	TRBJ2-5	-	TRBV6-1	TGTGCCAGCAGTGAATTCGGGGGGTCACAAGAGACCCAGTACTTC	CASSEFGGSQETQYF
-	TRBJ1-1	-	TRBV2	TGTGCCAGCAGTGAGATAGGGGAGGTCACTGAAGCTTTCTTT	CASSEIGEVTEAFF
-	TRBJ1-5	-	TRBV2	TGTGCCAGCAGGCAAAGTAGAAATTATCAGCCCCAGCATTTT	CASRQSRNYQPQHF